This T cell receptor beta chain was documented in a study of shared clonotypes between healthy human individuals. Study summary: The composition of the donors was a couple of women and a few men aged 18 to 49.

This CDR3 spans 15 amino acids. J lost 6 bases, V lost 6 bases, and 9 bases had no gene match. In germline, CDR1 is SGHTA, CDR2 FQGNSA. Method: immunoSEQ multiplex PCR; TCRdb's copy keeps in-frame clones and lacks some. Here the sample spans some 1 million clones, approximately 76% being singletons. The chain is built from TRBV7-2 and TRBJ1-1; 11 bases align to TRBD1. This clonotype was obtained from a man aged 18 to 30 in good health. The sequenced sample was memory CD4+ T cells sorted from blood. The subset is: CD45RA-negative fraction. The CDR3 DNA follows: TGTGCCAGCAGTCCGGACAGGGGGCGGTCCTCTGAAGCTTTCTTT. Residues: CASSPDRGRSSEAFF. Drawing the rest from reference TRBV7-2 and TRBJ1-1, the complete variable domain is GAGVSQSPSNKVTEKGKDVELRCDPISGHTALYWYRQSLGQGLEFLIYFQGNSAPDKSGLPSDRFSAERTGGSVSTLTIQRTQQEDSAVYLCASSPDRGRSSEAFFGQGTRLTVV.